A selection of T cell receptor beta chains follows, all from one sample in a study of blood T cell repertoires in COVID-19. TCRdb keeps only in-frame clones here, not all; method: immunoSEQ multiplex PCR. The data hold about 150,000 clones, with just under 85% observed a single time. The sample was PBMCs or T cells enriched from blood (not recorded which). The receptors originated from a woman in her thirties or forties who had recovered from COVID-19. The CDR3 runs from the conserved cysteine through the conserved F or W. Each record gives: J gene, clone size, V gene, D gene, CDR3 protein, CDR3 DNA. D genes are given only for firm matches. Only part of the rows carry a size: once, few, many, or a class if the clone is expanded.

j_gene: TRBJ1-1
abundance: .
v_gene: TRBV12-5
d_gene: .
CDR3aa: CASGQGNTEAFF
CDR3nt: TGTGCTAGTGGACAGGGTAACACTGAAGCTTTCTTT

j_gene: TRBJ2-5
abundance: .
v_gene: TRBV19
d_gene: TRBD1
CDR3aa: CASMRTGGDGETQYF
CDR3nt: TGTGCCAGCATGAGGACAGGGGGCGACGGAGAGACCCAGTACTTC

j_gene: TRBJ1-6
abundance: .
v_gene: TRBV21-1
d_gene: .
CDR3aa: CASMAGPLNSPLHF
CDR3nt: TGTGCCAGCATGGCAGGTCCCCTTAATTCACCCCTCCACTTT

j_gene: TRBJ2-4
abundance: .
v_gene: TRBV9
d_gene: TRBD1
CDR3aa: CASSEGAGLAKNIQYF
CDR3nt: TGTGCCAGCAGCGAGGGGGCGGGCCTAGCCAAAAACATTCAGTACTTC

j_gene: TRBJ1-6
abundance: .
v_gene: TRBV2
d_gene: TRBD1
CDR3aa: CASSSQGIPANSPLHF
CDR3nt: TGTGCCAGCAGTTCACAGGGGATCCCCGCAAATTCACCCCTCCACTTT

j_gene: TRBJ1-2
abundance: .
v_gene: TRBV18
d_gene: .
CDR3aa: CASSPQNNYGYTF
CDR3nt: TGTGCCAGCTCACCCCAGAACAACTATGGCTACACCTTC

j_gene: TRBJ1-1
abundance: .
v_gene: TRBV19
d_gene: .
CDR3aa: CASSIGSGTEAFF
CDR3nt: TGTGCCAGTAGTATAGGAAGCGGCACTGAAGCTTTCTTT

j_gene: TRBJ2-7
abundance: .
v_gene: TRBV11-2
d_gene: .
CDR3aa: CASSAAYEQYF
CDR3nt: TGTGCCAGCAGCGCAGCCTACGAGCAGTACTTC

j_gene: TRBJ1-2
abundance: once
v_gene: TRBV7-2
d_gene: TRBD1
CDR3aa: CASSLGDRVIF
CDR3nt: TGTGCCAGCAGCTTAGGAGACAGGGTTATCTTC

j_gene: TRBJ1-3
abundance: .
v_gene: TRBV6-5
d_gene: .
CDR3aa: CASMRGLGNTIYF
CDR3nt: TGTGCCAGCATGAGAGGCCTGGGAAACACCATATATTTT

j_gene: TRBJ1-1
abundance: .
v_gene: TRBV15
d_gene: .
CDR3aa: CATSVNRGTEAFF
CDR3nt: TGTGCCACCAGCGTAAACAGAGGGACTGAAGCTTTCTTT

j_gene: TRBJ1-1
abundance: .
v_gene: TRBV5-1
d_gene: TRBD1
CDR3aa: CASSLELGQGGLNTEAFF
CDR3nt: TGCGCCAGCAGCTTGGAACTCGGACAAGGGGGCTTAAACACTGAAGCTTTCTTT